This passage covers 20 T cell receptor beta chains from one sample sequenced in a study of shared clonotypes between healthy human individuals. Sequencing was performed with immunoSEQ multiplex PCR; in TCRdb, only in-frame clones are kept and a portion is missing. The table shows about 1.5 million clones, with roughly 96% occurring only once. The sequencing sample was made of naive CD4+ T cells sorted from blood. Subset: CD45RA+ positively selected. The receptor set was obtained from a man aged 30 to 45 in good health.

The chain has TRBV7-2 and TRBJ1-1, with a weak D call TRBD1 (5 bases). In germline, CDR1 is SGHTA, CDR2 FQGNSA. V was cut by 5 bases and J by 5 bases, with 21 bases left in between. The CDR3 has 16 residues. The CDR3 bases are TGTGCCAGCAGCCGAAGCGGGCACAGGCCTCGTACTGAAGCTTTCTTT. Its protein product is CASSRSGHRPRTEAFF.

The chain uses TRBV28 and TRBJ2-3, with D tentatively TRBD1 (5 bases). The V end lost 6 bases, the J end lost 6 bases, and 22 bases lay between the germline ends. Germline values: CDR1 MDHEN, CDR2 SYDVKM. This CDR3 comprises 16 residues. The CDR3 reads CASRTEVGPSGDTQYF. CDR3 bases: TGTGCCAGCAGGACAGAAGTCGGGCCAAGTGGCGATACGCAGTATTTT.

Comments on this clone: Other DNA sequences of this sample code for an identical CDR3. The gene calls are TRBV5-8 and TRBJ2-1; TRBD2 aligns across 13 bases. Germline V gene sequence: CDR1 SGHTS, CDR2 YDEGEE. The V segment lost 2 bases and the J segment 9 bases; nucleotides outside the gene matches: 2. This CDR3 is built from 14 residues. DNA of the CDR3: TGTGCCAGCAGCTTACTAGCGGGAGGGGGTGAGCAGTTCTTC. It translates to CASSLLAGGGEQFF.

V gene TRBV6-5 combines with J gene TRBJ1-2; 7 nucleotides line up with TRBD1. With 2 bases clipped from V and 6 bases from J, the junction kept 3 bases outside the gene matches. This CDR3 is 13 amino acids long. CDR1 and CDR2 (germline): MNHEY, SVGAGI. CDR3 residues: CASSYLTGNGYTF. CDR3 nucleotide sequence: TGTGCCAGCAGTTACCTGACAGGGAATGGCTACACCTTC.

As DNA, the CDR3 is TGTGCCAGCAGCGTCGACTCGGACAATGAGCAGTTCTTC. Residues: CASSVDSDNEQFF. The rearrangement uses TRBV5-4 and TRBJ2-1; D not certain. V was clipped by 4 bases and J by 5 bases, with 10 bases between them. The CDR3 totals 13 residues. The germline gives CDR1 SGHNT, CDR2 YYREEE (reference sequence).

V usage is TRBV2 and J usage is TRBJ2-5; a weak D match, TRBD2 (5 bases). Looked up from germline, CDR1 is SNHLY and CDR2 is FYNNEI. V lost 7 bases and J 5 bases, leaving 14 bases between the germline ends. There are 13 residues in the CDR3. This CDR3 is CASIGRGRETQYF. Written as DNA, the CDR3 is TGTGCCAGCATTGGGAGAGGGCGGGAGACCCAGTACTTC.

The chain couples TRBV11-2 to TRBJ2-7; D is perhaps TRBD2 (5 bases). V lost 5 bases, J lost 3 bases, and 14 bases lay in between. Germline lookup yields CDR1 SGHAT and CDR2 FQNNGV. This CDR3 has 14 amino acids. This chain's CDR3 is CASSEDRDYYEQYF. In DNA, the CDR3 is TGTGCCAGCAGCGAGGATAGAGACTACTACGAGCAGTACTTC.

This clone was recorded only once. The chain joins TRBV11-2 to TRBJ2-1, with TRBD2 matching over 9 bases. The CDR3 loop spans 16 amino acids. Losses at the gene ends were 3 bases for V and 4 bases for J; bases not matched to a gene: 7. Germline V gives CDR1 SGHAT, CDR2 FQNNGV. CDR3 protein: CASSLSLAGRYNEQFF. CDR3 nucleotide sequence: TGTGCCAGCAGCTTGAGCCTAGCGGGAAGGTACAATGAGCAGTTCTTC.

This chain links TRBV7-6 with TRBJ2-7; D may be TRBD2 (6 bases). This CDR3 comprises 15 residues. With 4 bases removed from V and 3 bases from J, the gap between germline ends came to 16 bases. CDR1 SGHVS and CDR2 FNYEAQ come from the germline V gene. CDR3 sequence (DNA): TGTGCCAGCAGCTCCGAAGGTGGTAGCGGCTACGAGCAGTACTTC. Amino acid sequence: CASSSEGGSGYEQYF.

This chain uses TRBV28 with TRBJ1-4, with a tentative D call TRBD1 (5 bases). CDR1 is MDHEN and CDR2 is SYDVKM in the germline V gene. The CDR3 is 13 amino acids. Deletions cut 8 bases from V and 5 bases from J, with 12 bases between. CDR3 DNA: TGTGCCAGCGGGTCAGGGCAGAATGAAAAACTGTTTTTT. It translates to CASGSGQNEKLFF.

This clone was seen just once. The sample has other DNA sequences that encode this CDR3 too. CDR3 residues: CASSRDGYEQYF. In nucleotides, the CDR3 is TGCGCCAGCAGCCGGGACGGCTACGAGCAGTACTTC. The chain carries TRBV5-1 and TRBJ2-7; D assignment may be TRBD1 or TRBD2 (5 bases each). Germline V gives CDR1 SGHRS, CDR2 YFSETQ. The CDR3 has 12 amino acids. Trimming cost V 4 bases and J 3 bases, with 8 bases left between them.

Note on this clone: In the same sample, other DNA sequences code for this CDR3. The chain uses TRBV28 and TRBJ2-1, with a possible D match to TRBD1 (8 bases). The V and J ends lost 6 bases and 7 bases respectively, with 13 bases between them. From germline, CDR1 is MDHEN and CDR2 SYDVKM. The CDR3 runs 13 residues. CDR3 in DNA: TGTGCCAGCAGCTTACAGGGGGGGAATGAGCAGTTCTTC. This codes for CASSLQGGNEQFF.

The genes are TRBV15 and TRBJ2-2; a weak D match, TRBD2 (5 bases). V was trimmed by 1 base and J by 7 bases, leaving 22 bases between them. The CDR3 length is 18 residues. Germline CDR1 reads LNHNV; CDR2 reads YYDKDF (reference sequence). The CDR3 here is CATSRGPWAGPEGGELFF. CDR3 nucleotides: TGTGCCACCAGCAGAGGCCCCTGGGCAGGCCCAGAGGGCGGGGAGCTGTTTTTT.

The chain uses TRBV28 and TRBJ1-5; 7 bases agree with TRBD1. The CDR3 is 15 residues long. Trimming removed 2 bases from V and 4 bases from J; junction bases left unmatched: 5. Germline V CDR1 and CDR2: MDHEN, SYDVKM. CDR3 DNA sequence: TGTGCCAGCAGTTTAGGACCAGGGGGTAATCAGCCCCAGCATTTT. Encoded protein: CASSLGPGGNQPQHF.

The chain carries TRBV7-3 and TRBJ2-3; 10 bases line up with TRBD2. Germline loops: CDR1 SGHTA, CDR2 FQGTGA. The CDR3 has 16 amino acids. The V and J ends lost 2 bases and 1 base, in that order; junction bases with no gene match: 3. The CDR3 DNA is TGTGCCAGCAGCTTACCCACTAGCGGGGGCACAGATACGCAGTATTTT. This gives the protein CASSLPTSGGTDTQYF.

The chain employs TRBV6-6 and TRBJ2-2, with 8 positions matching TRBD1. J was trimmed by 1 base and V by 4 bases; bases with no gene match: 2. In germline, CDR1 is MNHNY, CDR2 SVGAGI (reference sequence). The CDR3 runs 15 residues. CDR3 amino acids: CASSSTGGNTGELFF. Here the CDR3 DNA reads TGTGCCAGCAGTTCAACAGGGGGGAACACCGGGGAGCTGTTTTTT.

This clone was counted once. Here the CDR3 DNA reads TGTGCCAGCAGCTTGGTTTGGCAGGAAGTTGAAGCTTTCTTT. This translates into CASSLVWQEVEAFF. The genes are TRBV5-7 and TRBJ1-1; unclear D gene. TRBV5-7 belongs to the ORF category, with a function that is uncertain. V was pared by 0 bases and J by 7 bases, with 13 bases between. The CDR3 spans 14 residues.

The chain employs TRBV7-6 and TRBJ2-7; D ambiguous. The germline V gene encodes CDR1 SGHVS and CDR2 FNYEAQ. V lost 1 base and J lost 0, with 13 bases in between. CDR3 length equals 16 residues. CDR3 DNA sequence: TGTGCCAGCAGCTTAGGTGGGATGAAGAGCTCCTACGAGCAGTACTTC. Translation gives CASSLGGMKSSYEQYF. The whole variable domain, remainder taken from reference TRBV7-6 and TRBJ2-7, is GAGVSQSPRYKVTKRGQDVALRCDPISGHVSLYWYRQALGQGPEFLTYFNYEAQQDKSGLPNDRFSAERPEGSISTLTIQRTEQRDSAMYRCASSLGGMKSSYEQYFGPGTRLTVT.

CDR3: CASSARIALPGNTIYF. CDR3 nucleotide sequence: TGTGCCAGCAGCGCCAGGATAGCCTTACCTGGAAACACCATATATTTT. V is TRBV9 and J is TRBJ1-3; no reliable D call. V shed 3 bases and J shed 2 bases, with 15 bases lying between them. The germline gives CDR1 SGDLS, CDR2 YYNGEE. This CDR3 spans 16 amino acids.

The chain combines TRBV5-4 with TRBJ2-3, with D possibly TRBD2 on 6 matching bases. The germline CDR1 and CDR2 sequences are SGHNT and YYREEE (reference sequence). The CDR3 is 15 residues long. Trimming cost V 0 bases and J 5 bases, with 13 bases left between them. CDR3 sequence reads: CASSLVGRDGDTQYF. CDR3 nucleotides: TGTGCCAGCAGCTTGGTAGGGCGGGATGGAGATACGCAGTATTTT.